The clone carrying this T cell receptor beta chain has just a few counts. This entry comes from a study of identical twins. Germline lookup yields CDR1 MNHNS and CDR2 SASEGT. Trimming removed 5 bases at V and 6 bases at J, with 12 bases between. The CDR3 is 13 amino acids. With template switching, a universal primer site was added, and the cDNA carried unique molecular identifiers. In TCRdb, the 5' RACE reads were re-called with MiXCR into one record per CDR3 protein. Of roughly 480,000 distinct CDR3 sequences detected, 20% to 25% appear once; the ten largest clones hold about 2.7%. These data are also associated with another study on T cells expressing NK-cell markers.

This TCR came from a woman under 30 in good health. The rearrangement links TRBV6-1 to TRBJ2-3; no definite D call. The sequencing sample was made of CD4+ T cells sorted from blood. This CDR3 is CASSTGPPDTQYF. The DNA for the CDR3 is TGTGCCAGCAGTACCGGACCACCTGATACGCAGTATTTT.